This T cell receptor (beta chain) came from a study of T cell responses to AZD1222 COVID-19 vaccine (dated by TCRdb to the early 2020s). Context from the whole study: AZD1222 recipients whose second dose came at about 4 weeks and those whose second dose came at about 12 weeks were combined into one group, since spike-specific TCR depth and breadth did not differ between the two schedules. Trial participants were enrolled by age into 18-55, 56-69 and 70-plus year subgroups, with roughly 160, 29 and 62 TCR-sequenced participants respectively. A total of approximately 240 trial participants underwent TCR sequencing, of whom roughly 210 had received two doses of AZD1222 and around 25 had received two doses of the MenACWY control vaccine.

The sample's time point, from its label and the paper: baseline before first vaccination. Vaccinee samples were obtained from the UK trials COV001 and COV002, which included a single-blind randomized controlled phase 2/3 trial of AZD1222 (ChAdOx1 nCoV-19) in healthy adults. Trial participant PBMC samples were collected at day 0 and day 28 after the second dose for TCRbeta chain sequencing. From its cysteine to its phenylalanine, the CDR3 spans 14 amino acids. This entry keeps only the CDR3 DNA: 42 bases, framed from base 1. V sheds 1 base and J sheds 1 base, leaving 4 bases between their ends. From the germline V gene, CDR1 is SGHTA and CDR2 is FQGNSA. The CDR3 regions of human TCRbeta chains were analyzed by immunosequencing. As for the original processing: TCRs in the repertoires were matched against a reference library of SARS-CoV-2-specific TCRs that had been generated with the MIRA antigen-specificity platform. Breadth was defined as the fraction of unique TCRs that were SARS-CoV-2-associated. Depth was defined as the fraction of total T cells that were SARS-CoV-2-associated. Using the MIRA data, each spike-specific TCR was assigned both to the spike region to which the TCR was reactive and to a CD4 or CD8 class. Log10-transformed breadth and depth values were compared by one-way ANOVA with Sidak's multiple comparisons tests. TCRdb's version of the immuneACCESS table is confined to in-frame rearrangements and falls short of the full clone set. An unresolved V gene accounts for under half of the shortfall where checked; the remainder is of unknown origin. That table is the source of V, J and clone size, and D and trimming were worked out from the DNA. A total of some 120,000 clones appear in this sample, 93% of them only once. Together, the top ten hold 2.5% to 4% of the sample.

For this clone: Its cognate antigen has yet to be identified. Per-base quality was not reported, and no clone a single base away is much larger than it.

Study-level results and caveats: The whole spike protein was spanned by vaccine-associated CD4 TCRs, and dominant responses were seen in regions 160-218 and 743-854. Conclusions about previously exposed vaccinees are limited because only six or seven AZD1222 recipients were SARS-CoV-2 seropositive at baseline. A significant rise in spike-specific TCR breadth and depth was observed after two AZD1222 doses relative to day 0 and relative to MenACWY recipients. In the small 56-69-year group, the increase in depth fell short of significance, most likely because of low power. Because no day 14 peak-response samples were available, the repertoires could be characterized only after the peak T cell response. Participants were mostly white British, with more females than males. The authors suggested clonal diversity may have been underestimated. Epitopes outside the regions mutated in the B.1.351 and B.1.1.7 variants were reportedly recognized by nearly half of the unique spike-specific TCRs.

This material consisted of peripheral blood, taken on day 0 of AZD1222 vaccination. Recombination linked TRBV7-2 to TRBJ2-2, with no reliable assignment of the D segment. The receptor was derived from an adult in good health. The CDR3 sequence is CASSLGGNTGELFF. The sequence in DNA is TGTGCCAGCAGCTTAGGCGGGAACACCGGGGAGCTGTTTTTT.